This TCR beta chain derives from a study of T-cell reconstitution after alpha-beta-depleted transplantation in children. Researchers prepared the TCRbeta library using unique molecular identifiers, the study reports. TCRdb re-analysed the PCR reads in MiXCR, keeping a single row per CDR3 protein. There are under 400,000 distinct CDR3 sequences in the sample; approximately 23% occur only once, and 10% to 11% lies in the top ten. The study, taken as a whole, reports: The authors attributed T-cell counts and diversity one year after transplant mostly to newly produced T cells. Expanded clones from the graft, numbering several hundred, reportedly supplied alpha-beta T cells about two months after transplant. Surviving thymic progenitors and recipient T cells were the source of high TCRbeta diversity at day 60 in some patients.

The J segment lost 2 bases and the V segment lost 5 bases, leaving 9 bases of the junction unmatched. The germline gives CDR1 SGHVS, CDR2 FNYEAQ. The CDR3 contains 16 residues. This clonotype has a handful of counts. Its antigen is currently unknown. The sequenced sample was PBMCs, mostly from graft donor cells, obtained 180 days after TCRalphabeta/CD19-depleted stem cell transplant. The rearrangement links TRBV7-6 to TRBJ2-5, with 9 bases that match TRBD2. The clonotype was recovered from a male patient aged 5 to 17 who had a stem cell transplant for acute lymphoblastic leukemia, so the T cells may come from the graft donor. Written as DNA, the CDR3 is TGTGCCAGCAGCCCACTGACTAGCGGACTACAAGAGACCCAGTACTTC. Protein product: CASSPLTSGLQETQYF.